These T cell receptor beta chains were read from a single sample in a study of sequential checkpoint blockade in melanoma. Profiling relied on immunoSEQ multiplex PCR, and the TCRdb table lists in-frame clones only, not all of them. This repertoire shows more than 9,500 clones, around 73% found once; its top ten account for around 10%. The input for sequencing was CD8+ T cells sorted from blood (inferred from file names), taken from a patient given nivolumab and ipilimumab in sequence. These receptors originate from a human donor with melanoma. CDR3s include the opening cysteine and the closing phenylalanine or tryptophan. The D gene is left open where the match is weak. Not every row has a clone size; where given, it reads once, few, many or a size class.

D,size,V,J,DNA,CDR3
TRBD2,-,TRBV15,TRBJ2-7,TGTGCCACCAGCAATGGGCCCGGGACTAGCGAGCAGTACTTC,CATSNGPGTSEQYF
TRBD2,large,TRBV13,TRBJ2-5,TGTGCCAGCAGCTTACGGCGGGAGAAAGAGACCCAGTACTTC,CASSLRREKETQYF
TRBD1,-,TRBV5-1,TRBJ2-2,TGCGCCAGCAGCCTCCAGGGACAGGGGCATCTCACCGGGGAGCTGTTTTTT,CASSLQGQGHLTGELFF
TRBD2,-,TRBV4-2,TRBJ2-1,TGTGCCAGCAGCCAGGCGGGAGTTAGCTCCTACAATGAGCAGTTCTTC,CASSQAGVSSYNEQFF
TRBD2,-,TRBV4-2,TRBJ2-7,TGTGCCAGCAGCCAGGCCGGGACTAGCTCCTACGAGCAGTACTTC,CASSQAGTSSYEQYF
TRBD2,-,TRBV4-1,TRBJ2-7,TGCGCCAGCAGCCAAGTTGGGGGGGAAACGAGCTCCTACGAGCAGTACTTC,CASSQVGGETSSYEQYF
-,-,TRBV27,TRBJ2-7,TGTGCCAGCTCGCAGGGTGTAAACACCTACGAGCAGTACTTC,CASSQGVNTYEQYF
-,-,TRBV7-6,TRBJ2-6,TGTGCCAGCAGCTTAGGGAGAGCCTCTGGGGCCAACGTCCTGACTTTC,CASSLGRASGANVLTF
TRBD1,-,TRBV27,TRBJ1-1,TGTGCCAGCAGGCCACAGGGGTATAGCACTGAAGCTTTCTTT,CASRPQGYSTEAFF
-,-,TRBV29-1,TRBJ2-5,TGCAGCGTTGAAGATGGGCAGCAAGAGACCCAGTACTTC,CSVEDGQQETQYF
-,once,TRBV25-1,TRBJ2-3,TGTGCCAGCAGTAGGGACTCTCACACAGATACGCAGTATTTT,CASSRDSHTDTQYF
-,few,TRBV7-9,TRBJ1-4,TGTGCCAGCAGCTCGATAAGAGGGCTTGAACGGGGAAAACTGTTTTTT,CASSSIRGLERGKLFF
-,few,TRBV6-4,TRBJ2-1,TGTGCCAGCAGTGACGGCACTAGCAATGAGCAGTTCTTC,CASSDGTSNEQFF
-,-,TRBV5-4,TRBJ1-1,TGTGCCAGCAGCTTGGGCAGGGTCAATGAAGCTTTCTTT,CASSLGRVNEAFF
TRBD2,-,TRBV6-1,TRBJ2-3,TGTGCCAGCAGTGAATTAGCGGGAGCCCCAGATACGCAGTATTTT,CASSELAGAPDTQYF
-,-,TRBV7-8,TRBJ1-2,TGTGCCAGCAGCTTAGGCGGGGGAGGTGGCTATGGCTACACCTTC,CASSLGGGGGYGYTF
TRBD1,-,TRBV29-1,TRBJ1-1,TGCAGCGTGCTACAGGGGAAAGTGAACACTGAAGCTTTCTTT,CSVLQGKVNTEAFF
TRBD2,-,TRBV27,TRBJ2-7,TGTGCCAGCAGTCTGGGACTACCCAGCTCCTACGAGCAGTACTTC,CASSLGLPSSYEQYF
-,-,TRBV30,TRBJ2-7,TGTGCCTGGAGTGTGGCTAGTGTCGACGAGCAGTACTTC,CAWSVASVDEQYF
TRBD1,-,TRBV27,TRBJ1-4,TGTGCCAGCAGTTTACGCCGGGACAGCCGGGAAAAACTGTTTTTT,CASSLRRDSREKLFF
-,-,TRBV6-5,TRBJ1-5,TGTGCCAGCAGTTACTCAGCAGGGCCCAATCAGCCCCAGCATTTT,CASSYSAGPNQPQHF
TRBD2,few,TRBV5-1,TRBJ2-1,TGCGCCAGCAGCGGAGGTTGGACTAGCGGGGATGAGCAGTTCTTC,CASSGGWTSGDEQFF
-,-,TRBV9,TRBJ2-7,TGTGCCAGCAGCGTAGGGGCTAGCCGCTACGAGCAGTACTTC,CASSVGASRYEQYF
TRBD2,-,TRBV29-1,TRBJ2-1,TGCAGCGTTGAAGCGGGAGGGCCGTCCAATGAGCAGTTCTTC,CSVEAGGPSNEQFF
-,once,TRBV29-1,TRBJ2-7,TGCAGCGCTGTCGGGTCCTCCTACGAGCAGTACTTC,CSAVGSSYEQYF
-,-,TRBV15,TRBJ2-3,TGTGCCACCAGCAGAGAACGGGATACGCAGTATTTT,CATSRERDTQYF
-,once,TRBV7-2,TRBJ2-1,TGTGCCAGCAGCCGGTGGGGCGCAAGCTCCTACAATGAGCAGTTCTTC,CASSRWGASSYNEQFF
TRBD2,-,TRBV14,TRBJ2-7,TGTGCCAGCAGCCAAGGGACTAGCGGGAGGGGCGAGCAGTACTTC,CASSQGTSGRGEQYF
TRBD1,-,TRBV7-8,TRBJ2-7,TGTGCCAGCAGCCCTCTCCGGGGACAGGGGGCGTTTGAGCAGTACTTC,CASSPLRGQGAFEQYF
-,-,TRBV29-1,TRBJ2-5,TGCAGCGTTGAGGGCAGAAACCAAGAGACCCAGTACTTC,CSVEGRNQETQYF
TRBD2,-,TRBV30,TRBJ2-7,TGTGCCTGGACAGCCAGGGAGGGCAGCTCCTACGAGCAGTACTTC,CAWTAREGSSYEQYF
TRBD1,once,TRBV19,TRBJ2-2,TGTGCCAGTAGTGATTGGGAGGACAGGGGGCGGACCGGGGAGCTGTTTTTT,CASSDWEDRGRTGELFF
-,-,TRBV7-9,TRBJ2-7,TGTGCCAGCAGCTTCGTTCAGGGCCCCTCTCGATGGGAGCAGTACTTC,CASSFVQGPSRWEQYF
TRBD2,-,TRBV5-1,TRBJ2-7,TGCGCCAGCAGCGACCGGGAGGATTCCTACGAGCAGTACTTC,CASSDREDSYEQYF
-,-,TRBV7-6,TRBJ1-1,TGTGCCAGCAGCTTAGGACCGCGAGGTACCCTTTGGAGCTTT,CASSLGPRGTLWSF
TRBD1,-,TRBV6-1,TRBJ1-2,TGTGCCAGCAGTGGGACAGGGTATGGCTATGGCTACACCTTC,CASSGTGYGYGYTF
-,-,TRBV5-5,TRBJ2-1,TGTGCCAGCAGCCTTCGACAGGGAGGAGGCAATGAGCAGTTCTTC,CASSLRQGGGNEQFF
TRBD1,-,TRBV4-3,TRBJ2-7,TGCGCCAGCAGCCAAGAGGGACAGGGGCTCTCCTACGAGCAGTACTTC,CASSQEGQGLSYEQYF
-,-,TRBV11-2,TRBJ2-7,TGTGCCAGCAGCTTATGGGGCGGCCCCTACGAGCAGTACTTC,CASSLWGGPYEQYF
-,-,TRBV5-1,TRBJ2-1,TGCGCCAGCACGGGTCAAGATGAGCAGTTCTTC,CASTGQDEQFF
-,few,TRBV2,TRBJ1-4,TGTGCCAGCGCCCAGGGTGGCACTAATGAAAAACTGTTTTTT,CASAQGGTNEKLFF
TRBD1,-,TRBV7-8,TRBJ1-2,TGTGCCAGCAGCTTAGGGACAGGGGGCGGCTATGGCTACACCTTC,CASSLGTGGGYGYTF
TRBD1,-,TRBV4-1,TRBJ1-1,TGCGCCAGCAGCCAACCCCCGGGACAGGGGGGGAGGAGGACTGAAGCTTTCTTT,CASSQPPGQGGRRTEAFF
-,few,TRBV7-9,TRBJ2-7,TGTGCCAGCAGCTTAAACAGTTACGAGCAGTACTTC,CASSLNSYEQYF
TRBD1,-,TRBV7-9,TRBJ2-7,TGTGCCAGCAGCTTAGCTGGGACAGGGAGCTCCTACGAGCAGTACTTC,CASSLAGTGSSYEQYF
-,-,TRBV4-2,TRBJ2-2,TGTGCCAGCAGCCTAGCGCGGGATATCACCGGGGAGCTGTTTTTT,CASSLARDITGELFF
-,-,TRBV29-1,TRBJ1-2,TGCAGCGTTGACTTGGGTGGGGCCGCCAACAACTATGGCTACACCTTC,CSVDLGGAANNYGYTF
TRBD1,-,TRBV7-3,TRBJ2-1,TGTGCCAGCAGCTTAACGCTCGGACAGGGACATGAGCAGTTCTTC,CASSLTLGQGHEQFF
-,-,TRBV9,TRBJ2-3,TGTGCCAGCAGCGTACAGGACTGGGGTACCCCAGATACGCAGTATTTT,CASSVQDWGTPDTQYF
TRBD2,-,TRBV5-4,TRBJ2-3,TGTGCCAGCAGCCCGGGGAGCGGGAGGGTAAGAGATACGCAGTATTTT,CASSPGSGRVRDTQYF
TRBD1,-,TRBV7-9,TRBJ2-1,TGTGCCAGCAGCCCCACGACAGGGGCTTTCTACAATGAGCAGTTCTTC,CASSPTTGAFYNEQFF
-,once,TRBV9,TRBJ2-5,TGTGCCAGCAGCACCTCCTGGCAGGGAGGTTTGGAAGAGACCCAGTACTTC,CASSTSWQGGLEETQYF
-,medium-sized,TRBV4-2,TRBJ2-7,TGTGCCAGCAGCCAGGGGGCTACCTACGAGCAGTACTTC,CASSQGATYEQYF
-,few,TRBV4-1,TRBJ2-4,TGCGCCAGCAGCCAAGGCGTATCGGGTTGGCAAAACATTCAGTACTTC,CASSQGVSGWQNIQYF
TRBD2,-,TRBV4-1,TRBJ2-7,TGCGCCAGCAGCCAAAGGTTTAGCGGGGGCCTCAACTCCTACGAGCAGTACTTC,CASSQRFSGGLNSYEQYF
TRBD2,-,TRBV7-9,TRBJ2-1,TGTGCCAGCAGCCCCCCTTTACTCGCGGGAGGATACAATGAGCAGTTCTTC,CASSPPLLAGGYNEQFF
-,-,TRBV6-1,TRBJ1-4,TGTGCCAGCAGTGAATTTTTTTTGGGGTCGGGGACTAATGAAAAACTGTTTTTT,CASSEFFLGSGTNEKLFF
TRBD1,-,TRBV28,TRBJ1-5,TGTGCCAGCAGTTTCCCAGGGGGGAGCAATCAGCCCCAGCATTTT,CASSFPGGSNQPQHF